This T cell receptor (beta chain) stems from a study of T-cell memory formation after mild COVID-19. TCRdb independently ran MiXCR on the 5' RACE reads; one entry per CDR3 protein. This repertoire shows 300,000 to 400,000 distinct CDR3 sequences, 25% to 30% found once; its top ten account for approximately 13%. This CDR3 has 13 residues. V was shortened by 3 bases and J by 0 bases, with 5 bases between the two germline ends. The chain has TRBV12-3 or TRBV12-4 and TRBJ1-1; D not certain. The clonotype originates from an adult woman who had mild COVID-19 (a few samples of this study predate the infection). Cell type and time point are not known. Sequenced material: PBMCs or a T cell subset sorted from them (not recorded which). This CDR3 reads CASSFGLNTEAFF. CDR3 DNA: TGTGCCAGCAGTTTTGGATTGAACACTGAAGCTTTCTTT.